This T cell receptor (beta chain) was captured in a study of cytomegalovirus exposure and HLA in healthy donors. CDR3 length equals 11 residues. The junction had 5 bases not matched to a gene; V was cut back by 5 bases and J by 9 bases. Germline CDR1 reads DFQATT; CDR2 reads SNEGSKA (reference sequence). PCR was performed using 60 Vbeta and 13 Jbeta primers. Generated by immunoSEQ multiplex PCR, the TCRdb table keeps only in-frame clones and is missing some. The sample carries 130,000 to 150,000 clones, 55% to 80% recorded once. Points on this clone: Its antigen is still unknown.

Study-wide results and limits: Donors were assumed by presence/absence analyses to have roughly uniform sequencing depth.

The chain uses TRBV20-1 and TRBJ1-1; TRBD1 matches 8 bases. This receptor was obtained from a human donor in good health. Sequenced material: PBMCs. CDR3 sequence reads: CSAQDRGQAFF. CDR3 coding DNA: TGCAGTGCTCAAGACAGGGGTCAAGCTTTCTTT.